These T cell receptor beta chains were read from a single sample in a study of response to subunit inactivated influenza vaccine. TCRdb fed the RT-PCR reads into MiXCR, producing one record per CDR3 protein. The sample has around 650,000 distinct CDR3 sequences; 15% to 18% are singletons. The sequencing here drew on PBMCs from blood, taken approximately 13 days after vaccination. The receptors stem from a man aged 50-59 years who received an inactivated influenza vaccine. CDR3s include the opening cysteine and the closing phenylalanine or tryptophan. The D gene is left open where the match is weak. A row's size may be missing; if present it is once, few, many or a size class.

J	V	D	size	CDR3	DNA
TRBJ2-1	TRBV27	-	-	CASSPAGNVLYNEQFF	TGTGCCAGCAGTCCCGCGGGGAACGTGCTTTACAATGAGCAGTTCTTC
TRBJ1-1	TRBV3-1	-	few	CASSQARQMNTEAFF	TGTGCCAGCAGCCAAGCGCGGCAGATGAACACTGAAGCTTTCTTT
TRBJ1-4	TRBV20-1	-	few	CSAREGSATNEKLFF	TGCAGTGCTAGAGAGGGTAGTGCAACTAATGAAAAACTGTTTTTT
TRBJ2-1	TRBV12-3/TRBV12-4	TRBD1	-	CASSLQGAISYNEQFF	TGTGCCAGCAGTCTACAGGGGGCGATCTCCTACAATGAGCAGTTCTTC
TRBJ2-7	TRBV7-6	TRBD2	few	CASSSRTSGRAYEQYF	TGTGCCAGCAGCAGTAGGACTAGCGGGAGGGCCTACGAGCAGTACTTC
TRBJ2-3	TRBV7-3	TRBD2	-	CASSLTSGRPTDTQYF	TGTGCCAGCAGCCTTACTAGCGGGAGGCCCACAGATACGCAGTATTTT
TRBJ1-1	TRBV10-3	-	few	CASKTGPNTEAFF	TGTGCCAGTAAGACAGGACCGAACACTGAAGCTTTCTTT
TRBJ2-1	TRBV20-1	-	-	CSARDAAGFGEQFF	TGCAGTGCTAGAGATGCGGCCGGGTTTGGAGAGCAGTTCTTC
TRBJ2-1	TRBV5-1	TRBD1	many	CASSSDWWDRGNNEQFF	TGCGCCAGCAGCTCTGATTGGTGGGACAGGGGAAACAATGAGCAGTTCTTC
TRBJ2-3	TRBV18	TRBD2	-	CASSPTSAVPTDTQYF	TGTGCCAGCTCACCGACTAGCGCGGTCCCAACAGATACGCAGTATTTT
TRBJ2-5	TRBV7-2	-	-	CASSSGTSTQYF	TGTGCCAGCAGCTCCGGGACTTCCACCCAGTACTTC
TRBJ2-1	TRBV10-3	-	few	CAISQPGRSNEQFF	TGTGCCATCAGTCAACCGGGACGGAGTAATGAGCAGTTCTTC
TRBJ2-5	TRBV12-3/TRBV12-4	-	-	CASNLGGGGGTQYF	TGTGCCAGCAACCTAGGAGGCGGAGGCGGGACCCAGTACTTC